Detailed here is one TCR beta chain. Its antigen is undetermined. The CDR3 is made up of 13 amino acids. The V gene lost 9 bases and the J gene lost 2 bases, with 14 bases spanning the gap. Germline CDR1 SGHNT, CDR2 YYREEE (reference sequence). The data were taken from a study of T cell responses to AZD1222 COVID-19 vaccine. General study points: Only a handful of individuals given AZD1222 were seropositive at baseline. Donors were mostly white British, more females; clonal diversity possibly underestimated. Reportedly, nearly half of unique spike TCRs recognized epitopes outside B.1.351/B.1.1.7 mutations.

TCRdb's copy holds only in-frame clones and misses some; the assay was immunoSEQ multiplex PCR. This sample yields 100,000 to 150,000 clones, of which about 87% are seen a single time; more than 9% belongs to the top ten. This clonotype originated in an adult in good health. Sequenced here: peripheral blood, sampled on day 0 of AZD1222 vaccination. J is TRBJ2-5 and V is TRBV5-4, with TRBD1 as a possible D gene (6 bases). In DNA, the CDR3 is TGTGCCACAGCAGACAGGAGTCAAGAGACCCAGTACTTC. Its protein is CATADRSQETQYF.